These T cell receptor beta chains were read from a single sample in a study of blood T cell repertoires in COVID-19. Profiled with immunoSEQ multiplex PCR; TCRdb holds only in-frame clones, not every one. The repertoire consists of approximately 260,000 clones, with approximately 89% occurring once and the leading ten covering more than 1.5%. Sequencing input: PBMCs or T cells enriched from blood (not recorded which). These receptors were collected from a woman aged 55-69 years who had recovered from COVID-19. Each CDR3 is given with its conserved first and last residue.

cdr3_aa	v_call	j_call
CASIGTASGNTIYF	TRBV19	TRBJ1-3
CASSLRQIFSGNTIYF	TRBV5-6	TRBJ1-3
CASSSSDRFRDTEAFF	TRBV7-9	TRBJ1-1
CASGDTGGIGANVLTF	TRBV12-5	TRBJ2-6
CASSLAGSGSSYEQYF	TRBV5-6	TRBJ2-7
CASTRGENMVEKLFF	TRBV11-2	TRBJ1-4
CASSRTSATDTQYF	TRBV10-1	TRBJ2-3
CASSRGEGEAFF	TRBV19	TRBJ1-1
CASSQGLAGGLQETQYF	TRBV5-4	TRBJ2-5
CASTHHTEAFF	TRBV28	TRBJ1-1
CATSMTSGELNNEQFF	TRBV24-1	TRBJ2-1
CASSKGSPYSPLHF	TRBV19	TRBJ1-6
CASSTGQTYNEQFF	TRBV9	TRBJ2-1
CAITRGLSSNTEAFF	TRBV10-3	TRBJ1-1
CASSDLPYEQYF	TRBV6-1	TRBJ2-7
CATEVHSCNQPQHF	TRBV21-1	TRBJ1-5
CASSPGLAGGEQFF	TRBV11-3	TRBJ2-1
CASSHRGGGVGYQPQHF	TRBV6-2/TRBV6-3	TRBJ1-5
CASSQVERAEAFF	TRBV3-1/TRBV3-2	TRBJ1-1
CASSIGQGVYEQYF	TRBV19	TRBJ2-7
CASSLLGTYYGYTF	TRBV4-1	TRBJ1-2
CASSQGQVGTQYF	TRBV2	TRBJ2-3
CASSLLRAGIGYGYTF	TRBV7-9	TRBJ1-2
CASSSTGGRAFF	TRBV28	TRBJ1-1
CASSVGVNTEAFF	TRBV5-1	TRBJ1-1
CASRLAGGRTGELFF	TRBV12-2	TRBJ2-2
CASSSGGTYEQYF	TRBV27	TRBJ2-7
CASSPNRDVEQYF	TRBV3-1/TRBV3-2	TRBJ2-7
CASSLNGNQPQHF	TRBV6-5	TRBJ1-5
CASMGDRESRGYTF	TRBV19	TRBJ1-2
CASSLPVVQPYEQYF	TRBV28	TRBJ2-7
CASSERRQGRSYGYTF	TRBV9	TRBJ1-2
CASSLAPTGTGELFF	TRBV27	TRBJ2-2